A selection of T cell receptor beta chains follows, all from one sample in a study of cytomegalovirus exposure and HLA in healthy donors. Clones were read by immunoSEQ multiplex PCR, and TCRdb kept only the in-frame ones, dropping some. The sample lists more than 100,000 clones, more than 70% seen once, with approximately 0.94% in the top ten. The sample consisted of PBMCs. The receptors were gathered from a woman aged 60 to 75 in good health and CMV-seronegative. Both conserved end residues are part of each CDR3. Fields, in order: J gene, D gene, V gene, clone size, CDR3 protein, CDR3 DNA. A D gene is named only where the DNA matches it firmly. Size values are once, few and many counts, or a class for expanded clones, and some rows have none.

j_call: TRBJ1-1; d_call: -; v_call: TRBV28; clone_size: few; cdr3_aa: CASSLMAGVVNTEAFF; cdr3_nt: TGTGCCAGCAGTTTAATGGCAGGGGTCGTGAACACTGAAGCTTTCTTT
j_call: TRBJ2-1; d_call: TRBD1; v_call: TRBV2; clone_size: few; cdr3_aa: CASSEYWDSANNEQFF; cdr3_nt: TGTGCCAGCAGTGAGTATTGGGACAGCGCGAACAATGAGCAGTTCTTC
j_call: TRBJ1-1; d_call: TRBD1; v_call: TRBV5-4; clone_size: -; cdr3_aa: CASSRPDRGNTEAFF; cdr3_nt: TGTGCCAGCAGCCGACCCGACAGGGGCAACACTGAAGCTTTCTTT
j_call: TRBJ1-2; d_call: -; v_call: TRBV30; clone_size: few; cdr3_aa: CAWSPHASEIDRFGINYGYTF; cdr3_nt: TGTGCCTGGAGTCCCCACGCTAGTGAAATCGACCGCTTCGGGATAAACTATGGCTACACCTTC
j_call: TRBJ2-7; d_call: -; v_call: TRBV18; clone_size: once; cdr3_aa: CASSPGSSHEQYF; cdr3_nt: TGTGCCAGCTCACCAGGGAGCAGCCACGAGCAGTACTTC
j_call: TRBJ2-5; d_call: TRBD2; v_call: TRBV7-6; clone_size: -; cdr3_aa: CASSLEASGQETQYF; cdr3_nt: TGTGCCAGCAGCTTAGAGGCTAGCGGGCAAGAGACCCAGTACTTC
j_call: TRBJ1-1; d_call: -; v_call: TRBV6-5; clone_size: -; cdr3_aa: CASSIGVNTEAFF; cdr3_nt: TGTGCCAGCAGTATCGGGGTGAACACTGAAGCTTTCTTT
j_call: TRBJ2-7; d_call: -; v_call: TRBV7-9; clone_size: -; cdr3_aa: CASSSPLGAYEQYF; cdr3_nt: TGTGCCAGCAGCTCCCCGTTGGGGGCTTACGAGCAGTACTTC
j_call: TRBJ2-1; d_call: TRBD2; v_call: TRBV6-5; clone_size: -; cdr3_aa: CASSRLAGQDNEQFF; cdr3_nt: TGTGCCAGCAGTCGACTAGCGGGACAGGACAATGAGCAGTTCTTC
j_call: TRBJ2-7; d_call: -; v_call: TRBV19; clone_size: few; cdr3_aa: CASRRGGSASYEQYF; cdr3_nt: TGTGCCAGTCGCAGGGGCGGTAGCGCCTCCTACGAGCAGTACTTC
j_call: TRBJ2-6; d_call: -; v_call: TRBV7-3; clone_size: -; cdr3_aa: CASSLVGDSSGANVLTF; cdr3_nt: TGTGCCAGCAGCTTAGTCGGGGATAGCTCTGGGGCCAACGTCCTGACTTTC
j_call: TRBJ1-1; d_call: -; v_call: TRBV14; clone_size: -; cdr3_aa: CASSRGRAGAFF; cdr3_nt: TGTGCCAGCAGCCGCGGGAGGGCCGGGGCTTTCTTT
j_call: TRBJ1-5; d_call: -; v_call: TRBV10-3; clone_size: -; cdr3_aa: CAISDRDNQPQHF; cdr3_nt: TGTGCCATCAGTGACAGGGACAATCAGCCCCAGCATTTT
j_call: TRBJ2-5; d_call: -; v_call: TRBV30; clone_size: -; cdr3_aa: CAWSGTVQETQYF; cdr3_nt: TGTGCCTGGAGTGGGACAGTCCAAGAGACCCAGTACTTC
j_call: TRBJ2-7; d_call: TRBD1; v_call: TRBV2; clone_size: once; cdr3_aa: CASRWGQGLYEQYF; cdr3_nt: TGTGCCAGCCGGTGGGGACAGGGTCTCTACGAGCAGTACTTC
j_call: TRBJ1-2; d_call: -; v_call: TRBV19; clone_size: -; cdr3_aa: CASSMTTNYGYTF; cdr3_nt: TGTGCCAGTAGTATGACGACAAACTATGGCTACACCTTC
j_call: TRBJ1-1; d_call: -; v_call: TRBV19; clone_size: -; cdr3_aa: CATSPTRGTEAFF; cdr3_nt: TGTGCCACCTCGCCGACCCGGGGGACTGAAGCTTTCTTT
j_call: TRBJ2-1; d_call: -; v_call: TRBV7-2; clone_size: -; cdr3_aa: CASSLQRNEQFF; cdr3_nt: TGTGCCAGCAGCTTGCAGCGTAATGAGCAGTTCTTC
j_call: TRBJ2-1; d_call: TRBD1; v_call: TRBV28; clone_size: -; cdr3_aa: CASSSGQGFHEQFF; cdr3_nt: TGTGCCAGCAGTTCGGGACAGGGGTTTCATGAGCAGTTCTTC
j_call: TRBJ2-1; d_call: TRBD2; v_call: TRBV7-3; clone_size: -; cdr3_aa: CASSPAGGGSYNEQFF; cdr3_nt: TGTGCCAGCAGCCCCGCCGGGGGGGGCTCCTACAATGAGCAGTTCTTC
j_call: TRBJ2-1; d_call: -; v_call: TRBV5-1; clone_size: -; cdr3_aa: CASSESAYEQFF; cdr3_nt: TGCGCCAGCAGCGAGTCCGCCTATGAGCAGTTCTTC
j_call: TRBJ2-7; d_call: TRBD2; v_call: TRBV28; clone_size: -; cdr3_aa: CASRPGLAGLEQYF; cdr3_nt: TGTGCCAGCAGACCCGGACTAGCGGGATTGGAGCAGTACTTC
j_call: TRBJ1-2; d_call: -; v_call: TRBV19; clone_size: -; cdr3_aa: CATTDSSVIYGYTF; cdr3_nt: TGTGCCACTACTGACAGTTCCGTTATCTATGGCTACACCTTC
j_call: TRBJ1-5; d_call: TRBD1; v_call: TRBV2; clone_size: -; cdr3_aa: CASRTGGGQPQHF; cdr3_nt: TGTGCCAGCCGTACAGGGGGCGGGCAGCCCCAGCATTTT
j_call: TRBJ1-2; d_call: -; v_call: TRBV6-5; clone_size: -; cdr3_aa: CASSYSGGNYGYTF; cdr3_nt: TGTGCCAGCAGTTACTCGGGGGGGAACTATGGCTACACCTTC
j_call: TRBJ2-7; d_call: TRBD1; v_call: TRBV4-1; clone_size: -; cdr3_aa: CASCRDRGREQYF; cdr3_nt: TGCGCCAGCTGCCGGGACAGGGGGCGCGAGCAGTACTTC